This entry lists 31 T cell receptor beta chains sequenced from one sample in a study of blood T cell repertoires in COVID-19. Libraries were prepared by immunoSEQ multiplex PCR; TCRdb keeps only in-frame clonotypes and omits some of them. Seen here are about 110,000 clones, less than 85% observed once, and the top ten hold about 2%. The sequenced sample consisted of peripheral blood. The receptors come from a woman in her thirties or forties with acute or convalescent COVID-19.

The CDR3 is CASSLQGPQNTEAFF. In DNA, the CDR3 is TGTGCCAGCAGTCTTCAGGGGCCGCAGAACACTGAAGCTTTCTTT. The chain is built from TRBV2 and TRBJ1-1; D is perhaps TRBD1 (6 bases). Germline CDR1 is SNHLY and CDR2 is FYNNEI. Trimming cost V 5 bases and J 1 base, with 14 bases left between them. The CDR3 extends over 15 amino acids.

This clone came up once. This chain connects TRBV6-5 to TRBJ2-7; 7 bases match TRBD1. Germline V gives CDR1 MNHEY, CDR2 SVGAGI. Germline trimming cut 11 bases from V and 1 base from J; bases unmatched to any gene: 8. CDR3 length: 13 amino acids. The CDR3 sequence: CAPRGGNSYEQYF. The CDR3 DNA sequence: TGTGCCCCAAGAGGGGGCAATTCCTACGAGCAGTACTTC.

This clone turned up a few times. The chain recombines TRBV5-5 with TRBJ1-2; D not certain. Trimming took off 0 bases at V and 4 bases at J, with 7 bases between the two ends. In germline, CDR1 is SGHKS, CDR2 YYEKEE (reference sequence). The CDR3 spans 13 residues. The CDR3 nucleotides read TGTGCCAGCAGCTTGGCCAGTTCCTATGGCTACACCTTC. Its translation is CASSLASSYGYTF.

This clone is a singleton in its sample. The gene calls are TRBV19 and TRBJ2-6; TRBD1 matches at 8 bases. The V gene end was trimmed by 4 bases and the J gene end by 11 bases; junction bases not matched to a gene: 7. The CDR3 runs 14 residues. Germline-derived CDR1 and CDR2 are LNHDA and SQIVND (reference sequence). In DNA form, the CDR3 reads TGTGCCAGTAGTACCAGGACAGGGTCGGACGTCCTGACTTTC. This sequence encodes CASSTRTGSDVLTF. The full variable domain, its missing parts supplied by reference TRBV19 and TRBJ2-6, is DGGITQSPKYLFRKEGQNVTLSCEQNLNHDAMYWYRQDPGQGLRLIYYSQIVNDFQKGDIAEGYSVSREKKESFPLTVTSAQKNPTAFYLCASSTRTGSDVLTFGAGSRLTVL.

The CDR3 nucleotides are TGTGCCAGCAGCTCCCGGACAGGGGGCAATAATTCACCCCTCCACTTT. Translating it yields CASSSRTGGNNSPLHF. The V gene is TRBV9, the J gene TRBJ1-6; TRBD1 agrees at 11 bases. V gave up 4 bases and J gave up 5 bases; unmatched junction bases: 5. The CDR3 is 16 amino acids. The germline CDR1 and CDR2 sequences are SGDLS and YYNGEE.

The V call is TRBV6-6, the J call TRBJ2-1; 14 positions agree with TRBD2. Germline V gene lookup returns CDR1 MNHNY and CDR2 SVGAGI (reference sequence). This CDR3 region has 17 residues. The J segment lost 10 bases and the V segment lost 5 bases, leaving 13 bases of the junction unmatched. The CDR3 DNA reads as TGTGCCAGCAGTCTGACTAGCGGGGGGGCCGAAGGAGGGGAGCAGTTCTTC. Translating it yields CASSLTSGGAEGGEQFF.

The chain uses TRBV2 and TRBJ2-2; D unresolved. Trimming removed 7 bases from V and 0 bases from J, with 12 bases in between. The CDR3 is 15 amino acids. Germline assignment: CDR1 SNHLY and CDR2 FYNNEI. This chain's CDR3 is CASIRAQANTGELFF. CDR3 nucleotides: TGTGCCAGCATCCGTGCGCAGGCGAACACCGGGGAGCTGTTTTTT.

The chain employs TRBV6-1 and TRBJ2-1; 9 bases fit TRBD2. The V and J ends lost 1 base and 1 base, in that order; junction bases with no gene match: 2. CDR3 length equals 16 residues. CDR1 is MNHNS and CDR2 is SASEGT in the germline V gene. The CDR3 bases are TGTGCCAGCAGTGAAGAAGCGGGGGGTTCCTACAATGAGCAGTTCTTC. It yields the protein CASSEEAGGSYNEQFF.

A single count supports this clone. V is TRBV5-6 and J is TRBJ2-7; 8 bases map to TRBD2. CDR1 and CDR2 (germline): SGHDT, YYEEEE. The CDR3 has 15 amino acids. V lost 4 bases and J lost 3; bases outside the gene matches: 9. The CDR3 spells CASSPGTRGFYEQYF. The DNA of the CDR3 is TGTGCCAGCAGCCCCGGGACTAGAGGTTTCTACGAGCAGTACTTC.

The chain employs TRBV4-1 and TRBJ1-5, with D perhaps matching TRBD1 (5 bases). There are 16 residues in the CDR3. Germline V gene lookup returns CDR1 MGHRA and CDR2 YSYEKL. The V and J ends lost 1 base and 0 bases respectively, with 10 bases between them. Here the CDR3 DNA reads TGCGCCAGCAGCCAAGTAGGGGACTATAGCAATCAGCCCCAGCATTTT. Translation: CASSQVGDYSNQPQHF.

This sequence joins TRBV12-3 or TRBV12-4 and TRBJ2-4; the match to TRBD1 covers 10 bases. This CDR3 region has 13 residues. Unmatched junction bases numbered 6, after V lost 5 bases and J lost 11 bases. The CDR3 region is CASSRTGGEVQYF. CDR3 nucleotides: TGTGCCAGCAGTCGGACAGGGGGGGAAGTTCAGTACTTC.

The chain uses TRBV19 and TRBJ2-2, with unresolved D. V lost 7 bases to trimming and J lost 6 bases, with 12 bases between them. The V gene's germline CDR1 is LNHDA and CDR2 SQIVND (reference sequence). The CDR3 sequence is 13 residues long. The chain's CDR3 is CASMYSRPGELFF. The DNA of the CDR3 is TGTGCCAGTATGTACTCCCGCCCCGGGGAGCTGTTTTTT.

CDR3 DNA sequence: TGCAGCGTTGATCCGGGACAGGGTTTCAATGAGCAGTTCTTC. It codes for CSVDPGQGFNEQFF. The chain couples TRBV29-1 to TRBJ2-1, with 9 bases fitting TRBD1. The CDR3 loop spans 14 amino acids. Unmatched junction bases numbered 6, after V lost 3 bases and J lost 6 bases. Germline V gene sequence: CDR1 SQVTM, CDR2 ANQGSEA.

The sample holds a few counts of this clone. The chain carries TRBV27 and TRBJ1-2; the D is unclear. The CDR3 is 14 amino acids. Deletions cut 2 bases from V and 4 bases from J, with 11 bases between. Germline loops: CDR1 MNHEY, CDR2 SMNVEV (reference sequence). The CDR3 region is CASSLGGIPYGYTF. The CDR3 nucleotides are TGTGCCAGCAGTTTAGGTGGCATACCCTATGGCTACACCTTC.

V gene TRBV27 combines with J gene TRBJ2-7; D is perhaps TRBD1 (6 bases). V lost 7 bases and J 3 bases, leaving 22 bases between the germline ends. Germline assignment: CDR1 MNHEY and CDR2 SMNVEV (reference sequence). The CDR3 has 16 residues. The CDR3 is CASKARGAGDSYEQYF. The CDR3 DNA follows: TGTGCCAGCAAGGCCAGAGGGGCAGGGGATAGCTACGAGCAGTACTTC.

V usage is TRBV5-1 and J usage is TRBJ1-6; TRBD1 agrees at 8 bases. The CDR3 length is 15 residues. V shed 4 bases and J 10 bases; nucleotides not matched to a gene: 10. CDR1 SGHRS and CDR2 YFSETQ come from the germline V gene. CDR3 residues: CASSVSGQGQSPLHF. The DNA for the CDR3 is TGCGCCAGCAGCGTGAGCGGACAGGGTCAATCACCCCTCCACTTT.

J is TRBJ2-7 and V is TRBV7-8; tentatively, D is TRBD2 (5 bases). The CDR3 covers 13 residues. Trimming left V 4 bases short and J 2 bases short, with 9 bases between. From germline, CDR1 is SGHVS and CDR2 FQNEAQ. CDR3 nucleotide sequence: TGTGCCAGCAGCTACCGGGGTACCTACGAGCAGTACTTC. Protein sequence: CASSYRGTYEQYF.

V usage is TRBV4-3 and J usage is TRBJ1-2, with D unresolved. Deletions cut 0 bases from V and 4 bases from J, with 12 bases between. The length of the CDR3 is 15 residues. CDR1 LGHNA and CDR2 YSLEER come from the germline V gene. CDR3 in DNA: TGCGCCAGCAGCCAAGATGCGGGGAACGTCTATGGCTACACCTTC. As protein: CASSQDAGNVYGYTF.

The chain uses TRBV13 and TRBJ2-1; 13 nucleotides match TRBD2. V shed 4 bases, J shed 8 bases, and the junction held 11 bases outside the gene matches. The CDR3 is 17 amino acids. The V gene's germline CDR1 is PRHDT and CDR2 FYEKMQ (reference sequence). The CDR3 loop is CASSSLRLAGGQYEQFF. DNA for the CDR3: TGTGCCAGCAGCTCACTCCGACTAGCGGGGGGCCAGTATGAGCAGTTCTTC.

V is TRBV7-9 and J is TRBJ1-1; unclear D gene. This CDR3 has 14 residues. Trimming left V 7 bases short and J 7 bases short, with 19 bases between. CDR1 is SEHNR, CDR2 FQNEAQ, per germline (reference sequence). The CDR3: CASTPAVGRGEAFF. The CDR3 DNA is TGTGCCAGCACCCCGGCGGTCGGACGGGGTGAAGCTTTCTTT.

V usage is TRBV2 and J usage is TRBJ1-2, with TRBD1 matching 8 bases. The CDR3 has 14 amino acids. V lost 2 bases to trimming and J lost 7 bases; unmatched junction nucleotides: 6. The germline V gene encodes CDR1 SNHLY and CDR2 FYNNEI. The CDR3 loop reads CASSEQGALSGYTF. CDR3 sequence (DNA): TGTGCCAGCAGTGAACAGGGGGCTCTCAGTGGCTACACCTTC.

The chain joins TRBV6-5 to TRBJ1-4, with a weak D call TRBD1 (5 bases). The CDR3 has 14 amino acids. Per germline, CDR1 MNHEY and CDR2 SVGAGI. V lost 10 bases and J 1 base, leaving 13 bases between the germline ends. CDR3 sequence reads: CATKRGETNEKLFF. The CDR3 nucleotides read TGTGCCACCAAGCGGGGGGAAACTAATGAAAAACTGTTTTTT.

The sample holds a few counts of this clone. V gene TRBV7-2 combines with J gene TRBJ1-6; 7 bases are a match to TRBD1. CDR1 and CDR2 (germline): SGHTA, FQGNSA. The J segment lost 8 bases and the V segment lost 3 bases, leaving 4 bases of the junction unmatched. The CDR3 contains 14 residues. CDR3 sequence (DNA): TGTGCCAGCAGCTTGGACAGGTTATATTCACCCCTCCACTTT. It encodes CASSLDRLYSPLHF.

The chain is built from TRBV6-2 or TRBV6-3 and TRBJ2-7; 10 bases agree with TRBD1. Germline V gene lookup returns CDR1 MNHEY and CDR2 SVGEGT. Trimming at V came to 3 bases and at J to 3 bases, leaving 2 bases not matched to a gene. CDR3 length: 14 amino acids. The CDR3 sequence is CASSYDRGLYEQYF. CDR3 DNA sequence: TGTGCCAGCAGTTATGACAGGGGGCTCTACGAGCAGTACTTC.

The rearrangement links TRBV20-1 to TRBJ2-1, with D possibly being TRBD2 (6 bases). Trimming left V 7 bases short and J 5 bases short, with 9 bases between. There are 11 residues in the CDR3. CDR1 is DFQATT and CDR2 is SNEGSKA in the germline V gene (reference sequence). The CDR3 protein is CSVEGNNEQFF. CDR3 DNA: TGCAGTGTGGAGGGTAACAATGAGCAGTTCTTC.

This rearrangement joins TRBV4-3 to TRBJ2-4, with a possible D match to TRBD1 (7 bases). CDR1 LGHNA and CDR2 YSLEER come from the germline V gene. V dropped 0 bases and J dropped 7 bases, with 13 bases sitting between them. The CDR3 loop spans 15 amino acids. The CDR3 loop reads CASSQDFPGGNIQYF. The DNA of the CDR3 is TGCGCCAGCAGCCAAGATTTTCCAGGGGGGAACATTCAGTACTTC.

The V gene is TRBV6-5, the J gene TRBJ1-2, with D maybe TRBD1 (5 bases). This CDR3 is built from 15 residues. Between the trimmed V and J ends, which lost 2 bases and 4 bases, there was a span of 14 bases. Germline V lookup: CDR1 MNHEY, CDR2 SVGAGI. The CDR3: CASSYGAGRGYGYTF. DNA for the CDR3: TGTGCCAGCAGTTACGGGGCGGGGCGGGGCTATGGCTACACCTTC.

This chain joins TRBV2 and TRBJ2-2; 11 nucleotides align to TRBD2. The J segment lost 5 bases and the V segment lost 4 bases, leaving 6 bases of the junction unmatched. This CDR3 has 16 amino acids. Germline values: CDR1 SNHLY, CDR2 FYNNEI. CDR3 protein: CASSALRLAGTGELFF. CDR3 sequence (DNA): TGTGCCAGCAGTGCCCTCCGACTAGCGGGAACCGGGGAGCTGTTTTTT.

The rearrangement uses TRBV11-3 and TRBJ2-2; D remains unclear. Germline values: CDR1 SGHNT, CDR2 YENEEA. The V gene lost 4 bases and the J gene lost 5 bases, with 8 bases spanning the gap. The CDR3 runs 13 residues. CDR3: CASSSGKTGELFF. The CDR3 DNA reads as TGTGCCAGCAGCTCAGGCAAGACCGGGGAGCTGTTTTTT.

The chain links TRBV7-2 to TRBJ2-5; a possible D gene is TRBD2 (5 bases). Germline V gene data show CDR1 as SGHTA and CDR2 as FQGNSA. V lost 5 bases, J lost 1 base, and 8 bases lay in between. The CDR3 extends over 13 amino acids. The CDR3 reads CASSRGRQETQYF. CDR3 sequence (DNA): TGTGCCAGCAGCCGGGGTCGCCAAGAGACCCAGTACTTC.

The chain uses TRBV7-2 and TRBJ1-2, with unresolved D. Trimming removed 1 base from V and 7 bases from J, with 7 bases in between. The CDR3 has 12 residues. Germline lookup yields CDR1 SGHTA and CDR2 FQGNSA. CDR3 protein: CASSLEPGGYTF. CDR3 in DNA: TGTGCCAGCAGCTTAGAGCCGGGTGGCTACACCTTC.